The clone carrying this T cell receptor beta chain appeared many times. Preparing the TCRbeta library involved the use of unique molecular identifiers. One entry per CDR3 protein, called by TCRdb with MiXCR from the PCR reads. This sample carries fewer than 120,000 distinct CDR3 sequences, 10% of them seen once, and the ten largest clones take approximately 7.6%. CDR3 size: 15 residues. Germline V gene lookup returns CDR1 SGHRS and CDR2 YFSETQ. V was shortened by 0 bases and J by 1 base, with 10 bases between the two germline ends. These data belong to a study of T-cell reconstitution after alpha-beta-depleted transplantation in children.

This receptor was obtained from a human donor who donated a stem cell graft to a child with acute lymphoblastic leukemia. Sequencing used PBMCs from the stem cell graft donor, obtained from the stem cell graft. The chain uses TRBV5-1 and TRBJ1-1, with a tentative D call TRBD1 (6 bases). The DNA for the CDR3 is TGCGCCAGCAGCTTGGTTCTACAGGGGAACACTGAAGCTTTCTTT. This translates into CASSLVLQGNTEAFF.